This T cell receptor beta chain was recovered during a study of control samples from healthy donors and cancer patients. Some clones are missing from TCRdb's copy, which holds only in-frame ones; the method was immunoSEQ multiplex PCR. The data show over 200,000 clones, roughly 87% seen once. Sample: PBMCs. This clonotype was obtained from a woman in her sixties with lung cancer.

CDR3 sequence (DNA): TGTGCCAGCAGCTCAGGAGGCTACGAGCAGTACTTC. Amino acid sequence: CASSSGGYEQYF. V is TRBV11-2 and J is TRBJ2-7; D might be TRBD2 (5 bases). The CDR3 is 12 amino acids. The V gene lost 4 bases and the J gene lost 3 bases, with 7 bases spanning the gap. Germline loops: CDR1 SGHAT, CDR2 FQNNGV.